Below are 23 T cell receptor beta chains sequenced from a single sample in a study of Graves' ophthalmopathy and Graves' hyperthyroidism. Transcripts of RNA were the source for amplifying TCR beta CDR3 regions. A first-round RT-PCR used HTBI primers, followed by a second-round multiplex PCR. TCRdb re-called the multiplex PCR reads through MiXCR, storing one row per CDR3 protein. The table records about 740,000 distinct CDR3 sequences, roughly 40% of them present only once. Sequences were obtained from peripheral blood. The source is an adult man with Graves' ophthalmopathy.

About this clonotype itself: The CDR3 ends on some other residue instead of the conserved phenylalanine or tryptophan, so this is likely a read error. The DNA is omitted, as the CDR3 cannot be located on it reliably, and the CDR3 follows TCRdb's listing. The chain links TRBV20-1 to TRBJ2-6; the table names TRBD2, a call not compared with the DNA. The CDR3 comprises 10 residues, both ends counted. Germline V lookup: CDR1 DFQATT, CDR2 SNEGSKA (reference sequence). CDR3: CSARGSASVL.

V gene TRBV2 combines with J gene TRBJ1-5; D is possibly TRBD1 (5 bases). The CDR3 has 16 amino acids. Trimming cost V 5 bases and J 2 bases, with 16 bases left between them. CDR1 is SNHLY, CDR2 FYNNEI, per germline. DNA for the CDR3: TGTGCCAGCAGTTTCAAAATCGCGGGGGGCAATCAGCCCCAGCATTTT. This gives the protein CASSFKIAGGNQPQHF.

This clonotype has at least ten counts. The genes are TRBV2 and TRBJ1-1, with TRBD1 as a possible D gene (6 bases). CDR1 SNHLY and CDR2 FYNNEI come from the germline V gene. This CDR3 is 14 amino acids long. The V end was cut by 0 bases, the J end by 6 bases, with 11 bases between. CDR3 in amino acids: CASSEADRRAEAFF. In DNA form, the CDR3 reads TGTGCCAGCAGTGAAGCTGACAGGCGGGCTGAAGCTTTCTTT.

As to this clonotype: At one end the junction does not follow the germline gene, possibly because of a read error. The chain employs TRBV24-1 and TRBJ1-5, with D possibly matching TRBD1 (6 bases). The length of the CDR3 is 14 residues. Per the germline V gene, CDR1 is KGHDR and CDR2 is SFDVKD. The CDR3 loop reads CATKAGDVLGPQHF. CDR3 nucleotide sequence: TGTGCTACCAAGGCAGGGGATGTATTGGGGCCCCAGCATTTT.

As regards this clonotype: A read error may be the cause here, since a much bigger clone is one base away. Written as DNA, the CDR3 is TGTGTCAGTAGTATAGCGGGAGTCGGCGAGACCCAGTACTTC. This codes for CVSSIAGVGETQYF. The chain carries TRBV19 and TRBJ2-5; 9 nucleotides match TRBD2. Germline values: CDR1 LNHDA, CDR2 SQIVND (reference sequence). This CDR3 comprises 14 residues.

This clonotype was observed a single time. Sequence at one end of the junction differs from germline and may be a read error. This chain links TRBV24-1 with TRBJ1-5; D is uncertain. Looked up from germline, CDR1 is KGHDR and CDR2 is SFDVKD. This CDR3 has 15 residues. CDR3 sequence (DNA): TGTGCCAGCAGTTACTCCAGTTTTGGCAATCAGCCCCAGCATTTT. It is translated as CASSYSSFGNQPQHF.

This clonotype has only a few counts. The chain couples TRBV9 to TRBJ2-7, with no clear D. Trimming pared 0 bases from V and 6 bases from J, leaving 13 bases between. Germline V CDR1 and CDR2: SGDLS, YYNGEE. This CDR3 region has 14 residues. The CDR3 nucleotides are TGTGCCAGCAGCGTAGGGCAGGCCCTCGTCGAGCAGTACTTC. This translates into CASSVGQALVEQYF.

This clonotype was picked up a small number of times. V and J are TRBV10-3 and TRBJ1-1; D not certain. The CDR3 is 14 residues long. V lost 2 bases to trimming and J lost 3 bases, with 10 bases between them. CDR1 and CDR2 from the germline V gene are ENHRY and SYGVKD. The CDR3 spells CAISENRDHTEAFF. The CDR3 DNA reads TGTGCCATCAGTGAGAACAGAGACCACACTGAAGCTTTCTTT.

This clonotype came up once. The chain couples TRBV7-2 to TRBJ1-1; D ambiguous. The CDR3 extends over 14 amino acids. V dropped 6 bases and J dropped 1 base, with 12 bases sitting between them. Germline CDR1 SGHTA, CDR2 FQGNSA. The CDR3 nucleotides read TGTGCCAGCAGGACACCTTGGGGGAACACTGAAGCTTTCTTT. Amino acids: CASRTPWGNTEAFF.

This clonotype was seen at least ten times. The chain has TRBV2 and TRBJ1-1, with D unresolved. Germline CDR1 is SNHLY and CDR2 is FYNNEI. Trimming shortened V by 1 base and J by 0 bases, and 9 bases separated the two germline ends. The length of the CDR3 is 15 residues. CDR3 sequence (DNA): TGTGCCAGCAGTGAAGACACAGCTATGAACACTGAAGCTTTCTTT. Translating gives CASSEDTAMNTEAFF. Full variable domain (remainder filled in from reference TRBV2 and TRBJ1-1): EPEVTQTPSHQVTQMGQEVILRCVPISNHLYFYWYRQILGQKVEFLVSFYNNEISEKSEIFDDQFSVERPDGSNFTLKIRSTKLEDSAMYFCASSEDTAMNTEAFFGQGTRLTVV.

For this clonotype: One end of the junction does not line up with germline, which may come from a read error. V gene TRBV25-1 combines with J gene TRBJ2-5, with D perhaps matching TRBD1 (6 bases). The CDR3 extends over 11 amino acids. CDR1 is MGHDK and CDR2 is SYGVNS in the germline V gene. CDR3 amino acids: CRTEQQETQYF. DNA of the CDR3: TGCCGGACAGAACAACAAGAGACCCAGTACTTC.

With regard to this clonotype: A junction end diverges from the germline sequence, so it may reflect a read error. The chain is built from TRBV10-3 and TRBJ1-5; 8 bases fit TRBD1. The CDR3 sequence is 17 residues long. Germline lookup yields CDR1 ENHRY and CDR2 SYGVKD. The CDR3 coding sequence is TGTGCCATCAGCAAAACCGGGACAGGAGCTTTCAATCAGCCCAAGCATTTT. This translates into CAISKTGTGAFNQPKHF.

The chain links TRBV20-1 to TRBJ1-5; D remains unclear. Germline CDR1 DFQATT, CDR2 SNEGSKA (reference sequence). V was pared by 7 bases and J by 0 bases, with 16 bases between. The CDR3 contains 15 residues. CDR3 in amino acids: CSVLDQPYSNQPQHF. CDR3 in DNA: TGCAGTGTACTAGATCAACCTTATAGCAATCAGCCCCAGCATTTT.

The CDR3 nucleotides read TGCAGCGTTGATGGGACAGGAGTCACAGATACGCAGTATTTT. It translates to CSVDGTGVTDTQYF. The V call is TRBV29-1, the J call TRBJ2-3; 8 positions match TRBD1. This CDR3 has 14 amino acids. Germline V gene sequence: CDR1 SQVTM, CDR2 ANQGSEA. The J segment lost 2 bases and the V segment lost 3 bases, leaving 4 bases of the junction unmatched.

The V and J genes are TRBV25-1 and TRBJ2-2, with unresolved D. This CDR3 has 11 residues. Trimming stripped 6 bases from V and 7 bases from J, with 6 bases between. Germline-derived CDR1 and CDR2 are MGHDK and SYGVNS. The CDR3 DNA follows: TGTGCCAGCAGGTCATACGGGGAGCTGTTTTTT. Its protein is CASRSYGELFF.

In the case of this clonotype: A junction end diverges from the germline sequence, so it may reflect a read error. The J gene is TRBJ1-5, the V gene TRBV7-9; possibly TRBD1 for D (6 bases). The CDR3 sequence is 15 residues long. CDR1 is SEHNR and CDR2 is FQNEAQ in the germline V gene (reference sequence). The CDR3 reads CASSQVTGSYQPQHF. The DNA for the CDR3 is TGCGCCAGCAGCCAAGTAACAGGGAGTTATCAGCCCCAGCATTTT.

The chain is built from TRBV16 and TRBJ1-2, with D possibly matching TRBD1 (5 bases). From germline, CDR1 is KGHSY and CDR2 FQNENV. The CDR3 is 16 residues long. V was shortened by 6 bases and J by 4 bases, with 21 bases between the two germline ends. CDR3 nucleotide sequence: TGTGCCAGCAGTTTAGTAGGGGCGGTGTCGGCCTATGGCTACACCTTC. As protein: CASSLVGAVSAYGYTF.

J is TRBJ2-7 and V is TRBV9; D is ambiguous. Trimming left V 5 bases short and J 2 bases short, with 14 bases between. This CDR3 comprises 14 residues. Germline CDR1 SGDLS, CDR2 YYNGEE. CDR3 coding DNA: TGTGCCAGCAGTGGAACGGACGGAACCTACGAGCAGTACTTC. Amino acids: CASSGTDGTYEQYF.

The chain employs TRBV29-1 and TRBJ2-3; 8 positions match TRBD2. V was clipped by 1 base and J by 6 bases; unmatched bases: 6. CDR1 and CDR2 (germline): SQVTM, ANQGSEA. The CDR3 runs 14 residues. CDR3 DNA: TGCAGCGTTGAAGGTTCTAGCGGGTCGGATACGCAGTATTTT. Its translation is CSVEGSSGSDTQYF.

The J gene is TRBJ2-7, the V gene TRBV29-1; 8 bases line up with TRBD2. This CDR3 has 12 residues. CDR1 and CDR2 from the germline V gene are SQVTM and ANQGSEA. V shed 8 bases, J shed 1 base, and the junction held 4 bases outside the gene matches. The CDR3 DNA reads as TGCAGCTTAACTAGCGGTTCCTACGAGCAGTACTTC. The encoded protein is CSLTSGSYEQYF.

The rearrangement uses TRBV24-1 and TRBJ2-7; 12 bases agree with TRBD2. The J call is doubtful: the DNA matches TRBJ2-1 better. Germline-derived CDR1 and CDR2 are KGHDR and SFDVKD. The CDR3 contains 16 residues. The CDR3, as DNA: TGTGCCACCAGTGATCCTAGCGGGGGGGCCCAGAATGAGCAGTTCTTC. Translation gives CATSDPSGGAQNEQFF.

V and J are TRBV10-3 and TRBJ2-7; D uncertain. Looked up from germline, CDR1 is ENHRY and CDR2 is SYGVKD. V shed 5 bases and J shed 5 bases, with 16 bases lying between them. The CDR3 contains 14 residues. CDR3 DNA sequence: TGTGCCATCAGTCCGACCACCTTGGGCCACGAGCAGTACTTC. Residues: CAISPTTLGHEQYF.

This clonotype was detected a few times. The chain joins TRBV19 to TRBJ1-5, with TRBD1 matching over 9 bases. The V gene end was trimmed by 4 bases and the J gene end by 4 bases; junction bases not matched to a gene: 11. The CDR3 length is 17 residues. CDR1 is LNHDA and CDR2 is SQIVND in the germline V gene (reference sequence). Here the CDR3 reads CASSTALQGAGNQPQHF. Here the CDR3 DNA reads TGTGCCAGTAGTACGGCCTTACAGGGGGCGGGAAATCAGCCCCAGCATTTT. Looking up the rest from reference TRBV19 and TRBJ1-5 gives the full variable domain: DGGITQSPKYLFRKEGQNVTLSCEQNLNHDAMYWYRQDPGQGLRLIYYSQIVNDFQKGDIAEGYSVSREKKESFPLTVTSAQKNPTAFYLCASSTALQGAGNQPQHFGDGTRLSIL.